This TCR beta chain was sequenced for a study of cytomegalovirus exposure and HLA in healthy donors. Background on the study: From donors who were HLA-typed, an early data release held about 85 million unique TCRs. General observations from the study: When a later analysis compared HLA-associated TCR beta chains with equally common others, the HLA-associated chains turned out to be more clonally expanded and to have lower generation probabilities.

Primers: 60 Vbeta forward and 13 Jbeta reverse. Some clones are missing from TCRdb's copy, which holds only in-frame ones; the method was immunoSEQ multiplex PCR. Here the sample spans 300,000 or so clones, roughly 86% being singletons. Germline V gives CDR1 SNHLY, CDR2 FYNNEI. The CDR3 runs to 13 residues. With V trimmed by 8 bases and J by 5 bases, 8 bases remained unmatched. A remark on this clone: Its antigen is still unknown.

The clonotype originates from a woman aged 35 to 49 in good health and CMV-seropositive. Sequencing was carried out using PBMCs. The chain recombines TRBV2 with TRBJ2-5, with 7 bases lining up with TRBD2. Here the CDR3 reads CASVGGMSETQYF. As DNA, the CDR3 is TGTGCCAGCGTGGGGGGGATGAGTGAGACCCAGTACTTC.